This passage covers 8 T cell receptor beta chains from one sample sequenced in a study of shared clonotypes between healthy human individuals. Produced via immunoSEQ multiplex PCR; TCRdb's table is partial and in-frame only. Of roughly 1,800,000 clones in the sample, approximately 94% were seen once. Naive CD8 cells comprised CD45RO-negative, CCR7-positively selected cells, excluding terminally differentiated effector memory CD45RA+ cells. The sequencing sample was made of naive CD8+ T cells sorted from blood. The source is a man younger than 35 in good health.

The chain combines TRBV10-3 with TRBJ2-2, with TRBD2 matching 14 bases. V shed 5 bases and J 1 base; nucleotides not matched to a gene: 3. This CDR3 contains 17 residues. CDR1 is ENHRY and CDR2 is SYGVKD in the germline V gene. DNA for the CDR3: TGTGCCATCAGTCCGGGACTAGCGGGAGAGAACACCGGGGAGCTGTTTTTT. Translation gives CAISPGLAGENTGELFF.

This clone was picked up one time. This same CDR3 is encoded by further DNA sequences in the sample. The chain couples TRBV11-2 to TRBJ2-7, with a weak D call TRBD2 (6 bases). Germline loops: CDR1 SGHAT, CDR2 FQNNGV. Trimming took off 5 bases at V and 1 base at J, with 9 bases between the two ends. The CDR3 covers 13 residues. The CDR3 nucleotides read TGTGCCAGCAGCCCGGGGGAGTCCTACGAGCAGTACTTC. As protein: CASSPGESYEQYF.

Comments on this clone: The sample carries other DNA sequences with the same CDR3. The chain recombines TRBV9 with TRBJ2-7; no firm D call. Germline assignment: CDR1 SGDLS and CDR2 YYNGEE. The CDR3 extends over 13 amino acids. The ends were cut back, 4 bases at V and 3 bases at J, with 11 bases in the middle. The CDR3 DNA is TGTGCCAGCAGCTCTAGGTATAGCTACGAGCAGTACTTC. It yields the protein CASSSRYSYEQYF.

This clone was counted once. This rearrangement joins TRBV4-1 to TRBJ2-1, with 15 positions matching TRBD2. Germline V gene data show CDR1 as MGHRA and CDR2 as YSYEKL. This CDR3 has 16 residues. The V gene end was trimmed by 4 bases and the J gene end by 8 bases; junction bases not matched to a gene: 6. CDR3 residues: CASSLMGLAGGDEQFF. As DNA, the CDR3 is TGCGCCAGCAGCCTGATGGGACTAGCGGGAGGTGATGAGCAGTTCTTC.

Concerning this clone: A single base separates this from a much larger clone, so it may be a read error. Other DNA sequences of this sample code for an identical CDR3. V gene TRBV9 combines with J gene TRBJ2-1; 8 nucleotides line up with TRBD2. After removal of 4 bases from V and 0 bases from J, the junction contained 3 bases not matched to a gene. From germline, CDR1 is SGDLS and CDR2 YYNGEE. CDR3 size: 15 residues. The CDR3 region has the DNA TGTGCCAGCAGCCTTAGCGGGGTCTCCTACAATGAGCAGTTCTTC. The encoded protein is CASSLSGVSYNEQFF.

V usage is TRBV5-4 and J usage is TRBJ1-2, with D unresolved. Looked up from germline, CDR1 is SGHNT and CDR2 is YYREEE (reference sequence). Trimming removed 2 bases at V and 4 bases at J, with 9 bases between. The CDR3 extends over 13 amino acids. CDR3 nucleotides: TGTGCCAGCAGCTTCTTCGGGAGCTATGGCTACACCTTC. Translating it yields CASSFFGSYGYTF. The full variable domain, with the rest looked up from reference TRBV5-4 and TRBJ1-2, is ETGVTQSPTHLIKTRGQQVTLRCSSQSGHNTVSWYQQALGQGPQFIFQYYREEENGRGNFPPRFSGLQFPNYSSELNVNALELDDSALYLCASSFFGSYGYTFGSGTRLTVV.

The gene calls are TRBV29-1 and TRBJ2-7; 8 bases align to TRBD1. V was clipped by 5 bases and J by 2 bases; unmatched bases: 11. Germline CDR1 and CDR2: SQVTM and ANQGSEA. CDR3 length equals 15 residues. This CDR3 reads CSVYDQLQGAYEQYF. The CDR3, as DNA: TGCAGCGTTTACGATCAATTACAGGGGGCCTACGAGCAGTACTTC.

The gene calls are TRBV10-1 and TRBJ2-7; TRBD2 matches 9 bases. The V gene end was trimmed by 2 bases and the J gene end by 2 bases; junction bases not matched to a gene: 7. The germline CDR1 and CDR2 sequences are WNHNN and SYGVQD (reference sequence). The CDR3 spans 16 residues. The DNA of the CDR3 is TGCGCCAGCAGTGAGGTAGCGGGGGTGCCTACCTACGAGCAGTACTTC. Its protein product is CASSEVAGVPTYEQYF.